This T cell receptor (beta chain) was obtained from a study of T-cell reconstitution after alpha-beta-depleted transplantation in children. General study points: Counts and diversity of T cells one year after transplant came mostly from newly produced T cells. Expanded graft clones, several hundred of them, were reportedly the source of alpha-beta T cells about two months after transplant. Some patients' high day-60 TCRbeta diversity was attributed to recipient cells surviving conditioning.

The TCRbeta library was prepared with unique molecular identifiers. One entry per CDR3 protein, called by TCRdb with MiXCR from the PCR reads. The top ten clones hold roughly 5.5% of a sample with about 97,000 distinct CDR3 sequences, approximately 6% of them seen once. This clonotype was detected ten times or more. What it binds is unknown. Source: PBMCs, mostly from graft donor cells, taken 60 days after TCRalphabeta/CD19-depleted stem cell transplant. The TCR sequence derives from a female patient aged 2-15 years who had a stem cell transplant for Fanconi anemia, so the T cells may come from the graft donor.

The CDR3 bases are TGTGCCAGCAGTGAATCCTATCGGACCGGGGAGCTGTTTTTT. The encoded protein is CASSESYRTGELFF. This chain links TRBV25-1 with TRBJ2-2; D ambiguous. Trimming cost V 1 base and J 5 bases, with 8 bases left between them. Germline V gene sequence: CDR1 MGHDK, CDR2 SYGVNS. The CDR3 has 14 amino acids. Drawing the rest from reference TRBV25-1 and TRBJ2-2, the complete variable domain is EADIYQTPRYLVIGTGKKITLECSQTMGHDKMYWYQQDPGMELHLIHYSYGVNSTEKGDLSSESTVSRIRTEHFPLTLESARPSHTSQYLCASSESYRTGELFFGEGSRLTVL.